This TCR beta chain derives from a study of blood T cell repertoires in COVID-19. Turning to the study itself: Donors in the United States, Italy and Spain gave samples during acute or convalescent COVID-19.

The assay was immunoSEQ multiplex PCR, and TCRdb's table has in-frame clones only and misses some. Found here are about 260,000 clones, around 86% of them singletons; the top ten hold about 2.1%. Donors were grouped by their self-reported clinical history. The recovered donors of Cohort 3 showed two negative PCRs, clearance, or symptom resolution. This CDR3 has 13 amino acids. CDR1 and CDR2 from the germline V gene are MNHEY and SMNVEV (reference sequence). The ends lost 5 bases at V and 5 bases at J; junction bases unmatched: 4. The sample taken for sequencing was PBMCs or T cells enriched from blood (not recorded which). J is TRBJ2-5 and V is TRBV27, with 8 bases aligning to TRBD1. The TCR sequence derives from a woman in her fifties or sixties who had recovered from COVID-19. CDR3 bases: TGTGCCAGCAGTAGACAGGGGTGGGAGACCCAGTACTTC. This sequence encodes CASSRQGWETQYF.